The clone carrying this T cell receptor (beta chain) was recorded many times. The antigen remains undetermined. The entry originates in a study of neurological immune-mediated disorders. General study points: The study found no CDR3 amino acid sequences shared by expanded clones across subjects, suggesting private repertoires in all groups.

The cDNA was generated through 5'RACE incorporating 10-nucleotide random UMIs. TCRdb analysed the 5' RACE reads with MiXCR anew, one entry per CDR3 protein. Among about 30,000 distinct CDR3 sequences, roughly 15% were seen once, and the ten largest hold 27%. Germline V lookup: CDR1 KGHSH, CDR2 LQKENI. V was trimmed by 1 base and J by 9 bases, leaving 17 bases between them. The CDR3 consists of 15 residues. Preparation of the unsorted libraries drew on 2 million PBMCs stored at -80 C. V gene TRBV18 combines with J gene TRBJ2-3; perhaps D is TRBD1 or TRBD2 (5 bases each). The sequence was collected from a man between 65 and 80 years old in good health. The source material was PBMCs. The chain's CDR3 is CASSPLGRDQQTQYF. CDR3 DNA sequence: TGTGCCAGCTCACCACTCGGCAGGGACCAGCAGACGCAGTATTTT.